This TCR beta chain was recorded in a study of post-analysis software for immune sequencing data. Study-wide findings and caveats: Compared against controls, patients with multiple sclerosis displayed significantly lower normalized Chao1 diversity. Four to six TRBV segments appeared more often in patients than in controls, and TRBV5-6, TRBV5-1 and TRBV20-1 were among these.

Sequencing libraries made from TCR beta cDNA carried unique molecular identifiers. TCRdb reprocessed the PCR reads via MiXCR and lists one record per CDR3 protein. Among hundreds of thousands of distinct CDR3 sequences listed, just under 30% were seen once. There are 15 residues in the CDR3. V lost 7 bases and J 0 bases, leaving 13 bases between the germline ends. Germline lookup yields CDR1 LGHDT and CDR2 YNNKEL (reference sequence). Remarks on this clonotype: What it binds is not known.

The sequencing sample was made of blood. The receptor was derived from a girl aged 5-17 years with multiple sclerosis. The chain links TRBV3-1 to TRBJ2-4; D perhaps matches TRBD1 (6 bases). As DNA, the CDR3 is TGTGCCAGCAACCAGGGGCGACTAGCCAAAAACATTCAGTACTTC. This translates into CASNQGRLAKNIQYF. The full variable domain, completed using reference TRBV3-1 and TRBJ2-4, is DTAVSQTPKYLVTQMGNDKSIKCEQNLGHDTMYWYKQDSKKFLKIMFSYNNKELIINETVPNRFSPKSPDKAHLNLHINSLELGDSAVYFCASNQGRLAKNIQYFGAGTRLSVL.